These 27 T cell receptor beta chains share one sample of origin, sequenced in a study of blood T cell repertoires in COVID-19. Sequenced by immunoSEQ multiplex PCR; TCRdb stores in-frame clones only, minus some. The repertoire holds some 510,000 clones, roughly 88% seen once, with less than 2% in the top ten. Sequenced input: PBMCs or T cells enriched from blood (not recorded which). These receptors were obtained from a woman in her forties who had recovered from COVID-19.

This chain uses TRBV9 with TRBJ1-1, with TRBD1 matching over 7 bases. The CDR3 is made up of 13 amino acids. Germline CDR1 is SGDLS and CDR2 is YYNGEE. With V trimmed by 3 bases and J by 10 bases, 9 bases remained unmatched. The CDR3 reads CASSARQGGLAFF. As DNA, the CDR3 is TGTGCCAGCAGCGCCCGACAGGGAGGATTAGCTTTCTTT.

This chain links TRBV7-8 with TRBJ2-7; D not certain. CDR1 and CDR2 from the germline V gene are SGHVS and FQNEAQ. This CDR3 has 15 residues. Trimming cost V 0 bases and J 2 bases, with 11 bases left between them. The CDR3, as DNA: TGTGCCAGCAGCTTAGCGGGCTCCCAGGCCTACGAGCAGTACTTC. Translation: CASSLAGSQAYEQYF.

The V gene is TRBV5-5, the J gene TRBJ2-7; TRBD1 agrees at 7 bases. Germline values: CDR1 SGHKS, CDR2 YYEKEE (reference sequence). This CDR3 is built from 15 residues. V gave up 0 bases and J gave up 0 bases; unmatched junction bases: 3. This chain's CDR3 is CASSLGYRGSYEQYF. CDR3 sequence (DNA): TGTGCCAGCAGCTTGGGTTACAGGGGCTCCTACGAGCAGTACTTC.

This rearrangement joins TRBV19 to TRBJ1-4; the D is unclear. Germline V gene data show CDR1 as LNHDA and CDR2 as SQIVND (reference sequence). The CDR3 totals 15 residues. The V and J ends lost 1 base and 12 bases respectively, with 18 bases between them. This chain's CDR3 is CASSIGVRRESQLFF. CDR3 in DNA: TGTGCCAGTAGTATAGGGGTCCGTAGGGAGTCCCAACTGTTTTTT.

The chain joins TRBV5-1 to TRBJ2-3, with a tentative D call TRBD1 (5 bases). Germline assignment: CDR1 SGHRS and CDR2 YFSETQ. V was shortened by 3 bases and J by 1 base, with 6 bases between the two germline ends. The CDR3 spans 13 residues. The DNA of the CDR3 is TGCGCCAGCAGCTCGACAGGCACAGATACGCAGTATTTT. Translating it yields CASSSTGTDTQYF.

This chain uses TRBV28 with TRBJ2-1, with 7 bases matching TRBD2. Germline values: CDR1 MDHEN, CDR2 SYDVKM. The V and J ends lost 6 bases and 6 bases, in that order; junction bases with no gene match: 14. The CDR3 length is 16 residues. The CDR3, as DNA: TGTGCCAGCAGCGACGTGGGCGGGAGAATAATCAATGAGCAGTTCTTC. It yields the protein CASSDVGGRIINEQFF.

J is TRBJ2-2 and V is TRBV18, with a possible D match to TRBD1 (5 bases). Germline CDR1 KGHSH, CDR2 LQKENI. The CDR3 length is 14 residues. Between the trimmed V and J ends, which lost 5 bases and 2 bases, there was a span of 9 bases. CDR3 DNA: TGTGCCAGCTCATCCCAGGGAAACACCGGGGAGCTGTTTTTT. Translated, it gives CASSSQGNTGELFF.

The chain recombines TRBV12-3 or TRBV12-4 with TRBJ2-1, with a tentative D call TRBD2 (6 bases). V dropped 7 bases and J dropped 4 bases, with 11 bases sitting between them. This CDR3 region has 13 residues. The CDR3 reads CASTFRGYNEQFF. The CDR3 DNA is TGTGCCAGCACTTTTCGGGGGTACAATGAGCAGTTCTTC.

The chain couples TRBV19 to TRBJ1-1, with D maybe TRBD1 (5 bases). V was clipped by 5 bases and J by 2 bases, with 15 bases between them. CDR1 and CDR2 (germline): LNHDA, SQIVND (reference sequence). This CDR3 has 15 residues. CDR3 loop: CASSATGTANTEAFF. As DNA, the CDR3 is TGTGCCAGTAGTGCGACCGGGACTGCCAACACTGAAGCTTTCTTT.

V and J are TRBV20-1 and TRBJ2-1; D is unresolved. CDR1 and CDR2 (germline): DFQATT, SNEGSKA (reference sequence). V dropped 2 bases and J dropped 5 bases, with 4 bases sitting between them. The CDR3 has 11 amino acids. The chain's CDR3 is CSARLDNEQFF. The CDR3 nucleotides read TGCAGTGCTAGATTAGACAATGAGCAGTTCTTC.

V usage is TRBV29-1 and J usage is TRBJ2-7, with D perhaps TRBD2 (6 bases). Germline V gene data show CDR1 as SQVTM and CDR2 as ANQGSEA. The CDR3 runs 14 residues. Between the trimmed V and J ends, which lost 3 bases and 0 bases, there was a span of 12 bases. CDR3 in amino acids: CSVESGRPSYEQYF. In DNA, the CDR3 is TGCAGCGTTGAGAGTGGGAGGCCCTCCTACGAGCAGTACTTC.

The rearrangement uses TRBV5-1 and TRBJ2-5; 10 positions match TRBD1. Trimming took 4 bases from V and 2 from J; bases not matched to a gene: 5. Germline loops: CDR1 SGHRS, CDR2 YFSETQ. The CDR3 covers 15 residues. CDR3 DNA: TGCGCCAGCAGCAGCCGGGACAGGGGTCAAGAGACCCAGTACTTC. It yields the protein CASSSRDRGQETQYF.

This chain links TRBV27 with TRBJ1-2; maybe TRBD1 (5 bases). The germline V gene encodes CDR1 MNHEY and CDR2 SMNVEV (reference sequence). This CDR3 spans 11 amino acids. The V end lost 5 bases, the J end lost 5 bases, and 6 bases lay between the germline ends. CDR3 in amino acids: CASSRGYGYTF. CDR3 bases: TGTGCCAGCAGTAGGGGATATGGCTACACCTTC.

This rearrangement joins TRBV6-7 to TRBJ2-7, with 7 nucleotides matching TRBD2. TRBV6-7 is an ORF for which the function is uncertain. The CDR3 consists of 14 residues. V dropped 7 bases and J dropped 4; count of bases not matched to a gene: 10. CDR3 sequence reads: CASIRLAGDYEQYF. CDR3 DNA sequence: TGTGCCAGCATTCGTCTCGCGGGAGATTACGAGCAGTACTTC.

The table lists this clone with a count of one. V is TRBV10-3 and J is TRBJ2-5; 8 nucleotides agree with TRBD1. The CDR3 has 14 residues. V was pared by 5 bases and J by 1 base, with 3 bases of the junction left unmatched. CDR1 ENHRY and CDR2 SYGVKD come from the germline V gene. This chain's CDR3 is CAISRQGSQETQYF. CDR3 DNA: TGTGCCATCAGTCGACAGGGGTCCCAAGAGACCCAGTACTTC.

V usage is TRBV7-2 and J usage is TRBJ2-2, with 9 positions matching TRBD1. Unmatched junction bases numbered 5, after V lost 1 base and J lost 5 bases. The germline CDR1 and CDR2 sequences are SGHTA and FQGNSA. The CDR3 has 16 amino acids. CDR3 amino acids: CASSLVYDRGTGELFF. The CDR3 DNA is TGTGCCAGCAGCTTAGTATACGACAGGGGGACCGGGGAGCTGTTTTTT. The full variable domain, its missing parts supplied by reference TRBV7-2 and TRBJ2-2, is GAGVSQSPSNKVTEKGKDVELRCDPISGHTALYWYRQSLGQGLEFLIYFQGNSAPDKSGLPSDRFSAERTGGSVSTLTIQRTQQEDSAVYLCASSLVYDRGTGELFFGEGSRLTVL.

This chain joins TRBV25-1 and TRBJ1-1; D gene ambiguous. V gave up 5 bases and J gave up 4 bases, with 8 bases separating them. This CDR3 has 12 residues. Germline CDR1 MGHDK, CDR2 SYGVNS. CDR3 sequence: CASSPGSTEAFF. The CDR3 DNA reads as TGTGCCAGCAGTCCGGGTAGCACTGAAGCTTTCTTT.

This clone was detected a few times. The V and J genes are TRBV30 and TRBJ1-1; D possibly corresponds to TRBD1 (5 bases). Trimming took off 2 bases at V and 7 bases at J, with 11 bases between the two ends. Germline V gives CDR1 GTSNPN, CDR2 SVGIG (reference sequence). The CDR3 is 12 amino acids. For the CDR3, the DNA is TGTGCCTGGAGTCCGGGGGTCCTTGAAGCTTTCTTT. This translates into CAWSPGVLEAFF.

This sequence joins TRBV7-2 and TRBJ2-1; unclear D gene. V lost 0 bases and J lost 10, with 10 bases in between. Germline V gene sequence: CDR1 SGHTA, CDR2 FQGNSA. The CDR3 length is 13 residues. CDR3 DNA sequence: TGTGCCAGCAGCTTAGCCCTAGTTCAGGAGCAGTTCTTC. This sequence encodes CASSLALVQEQFF.

This sequence joins TRBV30 and TRBJ2-2; D unresolved. V shed 0 bases and J shed 6 bases, with 5 bases lying between them. The CDR3 totals 12 residues. The germline CDR1 and CDR2 sequences are GTSNPN and SVGIG (reference sequence). The CDR3, as DNA: TGTGCCTGGAGTGTACTATCCGGGGAGCTGTTTTTT. It specifies CAWSVLSGELFF.

This chain uses TRBV7-2 with TRBJ2-5; weak D call: TRBD2 (6 bases). The CDR3 runs to 15 residues. Between the trimmed V and J ends, which lost 1 base and 2 bases, there was a span of 11 bases. CDR1 and CDR2 from the germline V gene are SGHTA and FQGNSA. The CDR3 sequence: CASSLGVGGQETQYF. The DNA of the CDR3 is TGTGCCAGCAGCTTAGGCGTGGGAGGACAAGAGACCCAGTACTTC.

This chain's CDR3 is CASSLAGGRSPSTDTQYF. CDR3 sequence (DNA): TGTGCCAGCAGCTTAGCGGGGGGGCGGAGCCCTAGCACAGATACGCAGTATTTT. The chain employs TRBV7-9 and TRBJ2-3; tentative D call: TRBD2 (7 bases). The V end lost 0 bases, the J end lost 0 bases, and 16 bases lay between the germline ends. Germline CDR1 and CDR2: SEHNR and FQNEAQ (reference sequence). The CDR3 is made up of 18 amino acids.

V gene TRBV27 combines with J gene TRBJ1-2; 10 nucleotides agree with TRBD1. V shed 6 bases and J 7 bases; nucleotides not matched to a gene: 8. Germline loops: CDR1 MNHEY, CDR2 SMNVEV (reference sequence). The CDR3 runs 14 residues. The CDR3 reads CASRGDRGIGGYTF. CDR3 bases: TGTGCCAGCAGGGGGGACAGGGGAATCGGTGGCTACACCTTC.

The chain joins TRBV15 to TRBJ2-7; 11 bases agree with TRBD1. With V trimmed by 4 bases and J by 4 bases, 6 bases remained unmatched. The CDR3 spans 15 residues. CDR1 and CDR2 (germline): LNHNV, YYDKDF (reference sequence). CDR3 bases: TGTGCCACCAGCACCAGGGACAGGGGGACGTACGAGCAGTACTTC. It translates to CATSTRDRGTYEQYF.

V usage is TRBV29-1 and J usage is TRBJ2-3, with 8 bases lining up with TRBD2. V was pared by 6 bases and J by 2 bases, with 13 bases of the junction left unmatched. CDR1 SQVTM and CDR2 ANQGSEA come from the germline V gene. There are 16 residues in the CDR3. CDR3 loop: CSVDGGREVLTDTQYF. As DNA, the CDR3 is TGCAGCGTCGATGGCGGGCGGGAGGTCCTCACAGATACGCAGTATTTT.

The rearrangement joins TRBV28 to TRBJ1-4, with D uncertain. Germline V gives CDR1 MDHEN, CDR2 SYDVKM. The CDR3 is made up of 15 amino acids. The V end was cut by 8 bases, the J end by 2 bases, with 15 bases between. In nucleotides, the CDR3 is TGTGCCAGCGCAATCGGAGGGCCCACTAATGAAAAACTGTTTTTT. Translation: CASAIGGPTNEKLFF.

J is TRBJ2-1 and V is TRBV7-9; D may be TRBD1 (7 bases). Trimming removed 1 base from V and 6 bases from J, with 13 bases in between. This CDR3 has 15 residues. Germline V lookup: CDR1 SEHNR, CDR2 FQNEAQ (reference sequence). Here the CDR3 DNA reads TGTGCCAGCAGCTTAGTGCGGGACAGATTCAATGAGCAGTTCTTC. It is translated as CASSLVRDRFNEQFF.